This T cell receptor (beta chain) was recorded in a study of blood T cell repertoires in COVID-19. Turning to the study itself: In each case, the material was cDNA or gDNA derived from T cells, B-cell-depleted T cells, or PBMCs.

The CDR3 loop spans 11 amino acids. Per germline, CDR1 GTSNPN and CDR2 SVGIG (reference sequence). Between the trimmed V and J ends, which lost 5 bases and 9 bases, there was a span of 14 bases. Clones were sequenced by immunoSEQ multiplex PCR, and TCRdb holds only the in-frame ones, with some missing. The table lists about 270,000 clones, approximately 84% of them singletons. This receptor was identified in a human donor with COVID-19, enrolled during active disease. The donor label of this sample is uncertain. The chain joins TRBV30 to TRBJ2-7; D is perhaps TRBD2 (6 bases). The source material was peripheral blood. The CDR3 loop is CAWEVGGRQYF. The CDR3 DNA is TGTGCCTGGGAGGTGGGGGGACGGCAGTACTTC.